What follows are 6 T cell receptor beta chains derived from one specimen sequenced in a study of shared clonotypes between healthy human individuals. Generated by immunoSEQ multiplex PCR, the TCRdb table keeps only in-frame clones and is missing some. Counted here are about 1 million clones, around 75% occurring once; the ten biggest clones make up approximately 1.5%. Sequencing used memory CD4+ T cells sorted from blood. Subset of the sample: CD45RA-negative fraction. The receptors come from a man between 18 and 29 years old in good health.

This chain uses TRBV5-1 with TRBJ2-3; 12 nucleotides align to TRBD1. V lost 8 bases, J lost 2 bases, and 12 bases stayed unmatched. This CDR3 contains 17 residues. Germline V gene data show CDR1 as SGHRS and CDR2 as YFSETQ. DNA of the CDR3: TGCGCCAGTAGGGGGACAGGGGGCAAGAAGGCCACAGATACGCAGTATTTT. It yields the protein CASRGTGGKKATDTQYF.

CDR3 residues: CASSLASGAYNEQFF. The CDR3 region has the DNA TGCGCCAGCAGCTTGGCTAGCGGGGCCTACAATGAGCAGTTCTTC. The J gene is TRBJ2-1, the V gene TRBV5-1; 9 nucleotides agree with TRBD2. The CDR3 is 15 residues long. Trimming at V came to 0 bases and at J to 2 bases, leaving 0 bases not matched to a gene. CDR1 is SGHRS, CDR2 YFSETQ, per germline.

The chain has TRBV30 and TRBJ1-4; possibly TRBD1 for D (6 bases). This CDR3 contains 15 residues. V shed 2 bases and J shed 3 bases, with 13 bases lying between them. Looked up from germline, CDR1 is GTSNPN and CDR2 is SVGIG (reference sequence). The CDR3 here is CAWSMPGAANEKLFF. The DNA of the CDR3 is TGTGCCTGGAGTATGCCAGGGGCAGCTAATGAAAAACTGTTTTTT.

The sample holds a few counts of this clone. The CDR3 loop is CAWWDRAYGYTF. As DNA, the CDR3 is TGTGCCTGGTGGGACAGGGCATATGGCTACACCTTC. The J gene is TRBJ1-2, the V gene TRBV30; TRBD1 matches 9 bases. This CDR3 has 12 amino acids. Germline V gene lookup returns CDR1 GTSNPN and CDR2 SVGIG (reference sequence). V dropped 5 bases and J dropped 5; count of bases not matched to a gene: 3.

V usage is TRBV6-5 and J usage is TRBJ1-2; unclear D gene. This CDR3 is 13 amino acids long. CDR1 MNHEY and CDR2 SVGAGI come from the germline V gene. Trimming took 0 bases from V and 8 from J, leaving 10 bases between them. CDR3 sequence reads: CASSYSVGSGYTF. In nucleotides, the CDR3 is TGTGCCAGCAGTTACTCCGTGGGGTCGGGCTACACCTTC.

The gene calls are TRBV25-1 and TRBJ1-2; D is undetermined. Germline CDR1 is MGHDK and CDR2 is SYGVNS. The CDR3 is 13 residues long. Trimming stripped 4 bases from V and 3 bases from J, with 9 bases between. CDR3 sequence (DNA): TGTGCCAGCAGTGGAGGGTTAGACTATGGCTACACCTTC. Residues: CASSGGLDYGYTF.